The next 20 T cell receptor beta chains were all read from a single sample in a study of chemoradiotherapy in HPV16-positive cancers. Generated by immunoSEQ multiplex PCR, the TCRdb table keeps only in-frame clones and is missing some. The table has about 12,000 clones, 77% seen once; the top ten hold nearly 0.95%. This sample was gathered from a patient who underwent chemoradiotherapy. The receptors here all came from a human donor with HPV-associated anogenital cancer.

The CDR3, as DNA: TGCGCCAGCAGCGTAACAGGAGGGACCGGGGAGCTGTTTTTT. This encodes CASSVTGGTGELFF. The chain employs TRBV5-1 and TRBJ2-2, with D maybe TRBD2 (6 bases). Looked up from germline, CDR1 is SGHRS and CDR2 is YFSETQ. Trimming removed 4 bases at V and 5 bases at J, with 12 bases between. This CDR3 comprises 14 residues.

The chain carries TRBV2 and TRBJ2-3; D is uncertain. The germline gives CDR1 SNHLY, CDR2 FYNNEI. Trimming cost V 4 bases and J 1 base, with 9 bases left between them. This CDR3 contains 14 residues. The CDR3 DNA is TGTGCCAGCAGTGGGGGATTACGCACAGATACGCAGTATTTT. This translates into CASSGGLRTDTQYF.

The CDR3 nucleotides are TGTGCCAGCGGAAGTAGCGGGATTTCCTACAATGAGCAGTTCTTC. Amino acid sequence: CASGSSGISYNEQFF. The chain joins TRBV2 to TRBJ2-1; 8 nucleotides match TRBD2. Germline V gives CDR1 SNHLY, CDR2 FYNNEI. The CDR3 spans 15 residues. The V segment lost 8 bases and the J segment 1 base; nucleotides outside the gene matches: 7.

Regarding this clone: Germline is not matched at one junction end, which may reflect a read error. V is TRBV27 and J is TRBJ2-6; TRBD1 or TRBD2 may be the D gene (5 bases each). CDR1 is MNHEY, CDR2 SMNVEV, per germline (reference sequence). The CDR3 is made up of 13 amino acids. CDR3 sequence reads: CASSPYGANALTF. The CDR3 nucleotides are TGTGCCAGCAGCCCTTACGGGGCCAACGCCCTGACTTTC.

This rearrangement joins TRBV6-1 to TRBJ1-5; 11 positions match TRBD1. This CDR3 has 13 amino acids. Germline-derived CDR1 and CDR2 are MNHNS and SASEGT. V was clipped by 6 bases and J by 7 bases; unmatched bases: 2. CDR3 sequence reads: CASRWDRGQPQHF. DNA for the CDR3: TGTGCCAGCAGGTGGGACAGGGGGCAGCCCCAGCATTTT.

In DNA form, the CDR3 reads TGTGCCAGCAGCTTAGTAGGTCCTGGGACTAGCGGGGACCACGAGCAGTACTTC. Translated: CASSLVGPGTSGDHEQYF. V is TRBV11-2 and J is TRBJ2-7; 13 bases are shared with TRBD2. V was clipped by 1 base and J by 5 bases; unmatched bases: 11. The CDR3 runs 18 residues. Per germline, CDR1 SGHAT and CDR2 FQNNGV.

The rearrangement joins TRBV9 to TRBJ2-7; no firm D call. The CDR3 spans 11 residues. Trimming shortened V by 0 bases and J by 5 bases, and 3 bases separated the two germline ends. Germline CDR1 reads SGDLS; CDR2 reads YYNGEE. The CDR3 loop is CASSVGDEQYF. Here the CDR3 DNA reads TGTGCCAGCAGCGTAGGAGACGAGCAGTACTTC.

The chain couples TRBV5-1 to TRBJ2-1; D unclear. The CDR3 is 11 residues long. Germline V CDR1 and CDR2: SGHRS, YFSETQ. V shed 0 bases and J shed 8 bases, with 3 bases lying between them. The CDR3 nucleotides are TGCGCCAGCAGCTTGGAATATGAGCAGTTCTTC. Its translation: CASSLEYEQFF.

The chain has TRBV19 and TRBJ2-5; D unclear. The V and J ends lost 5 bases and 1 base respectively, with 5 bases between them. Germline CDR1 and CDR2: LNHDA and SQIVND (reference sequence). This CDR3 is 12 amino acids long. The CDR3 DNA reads TGTGCCAGTAGTCACCTCCAAGAGACCCAGTACTTC. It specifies CASSHLQETQYF. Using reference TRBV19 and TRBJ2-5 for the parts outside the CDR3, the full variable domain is DGGITQSPKYLFRKEGQNVTLSCEQNLNHDAMYWYRQDPGQGLRLIYYSQIVNDFQKGDIAEGYSVSREKKESFPLTVTSAQKNPTAFYLCASSHLQETQYFGPGTRLLVL.

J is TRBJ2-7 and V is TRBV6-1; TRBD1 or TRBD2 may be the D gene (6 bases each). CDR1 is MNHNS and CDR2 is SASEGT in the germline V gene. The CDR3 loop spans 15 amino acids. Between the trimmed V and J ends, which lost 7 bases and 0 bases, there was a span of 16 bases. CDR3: CASTAGQGPSYEQYF. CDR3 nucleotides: TGTGCCAGCACCGCGGGGCAGGGGCCCTCCTACGAGCAGTACTTC.

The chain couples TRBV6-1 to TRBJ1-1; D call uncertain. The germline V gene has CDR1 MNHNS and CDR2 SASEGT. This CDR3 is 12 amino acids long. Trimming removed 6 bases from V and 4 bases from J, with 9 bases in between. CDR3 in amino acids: CASRAGSTEAFF. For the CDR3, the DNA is TGTGCCAGCAGGGCGGGTTCCACTGAAGCTTTCTTT.

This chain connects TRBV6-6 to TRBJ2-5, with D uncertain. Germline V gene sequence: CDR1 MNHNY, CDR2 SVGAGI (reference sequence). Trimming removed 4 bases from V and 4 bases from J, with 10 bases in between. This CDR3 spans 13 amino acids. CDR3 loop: CASSFGLRETQYF. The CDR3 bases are TGTGCCAGCAGTTTCGGTCTTAGAGAGACCCAGTACTTC.

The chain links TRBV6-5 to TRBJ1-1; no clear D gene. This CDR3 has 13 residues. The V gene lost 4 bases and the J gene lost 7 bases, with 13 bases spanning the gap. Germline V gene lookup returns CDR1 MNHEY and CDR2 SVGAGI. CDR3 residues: CASSSLGPDEAFF. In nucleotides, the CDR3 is TGTGCCAGCAGTTCCCTCGGGCCAGATGAAGCTTTCTTT.

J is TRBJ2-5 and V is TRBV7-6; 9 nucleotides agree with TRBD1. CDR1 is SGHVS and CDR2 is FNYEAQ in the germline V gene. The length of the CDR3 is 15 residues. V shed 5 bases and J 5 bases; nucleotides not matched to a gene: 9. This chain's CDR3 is CASSTGTGYRETQYF. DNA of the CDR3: TGTGCCAGCAGCACGGGGACAGGGTATCGGGAGACCCAGTACTTC.

The CDR3 nucleotides read TGTGCCAGCAGATGGGACAGGGTAAACACTGAAGCTTTCTTT. It encodes CASRWDRVNTEAFF. This rearrangement joins TRBV28 to TRBJ1-1, with 9 bases aligning to TRBD1. Germline values: CDR1 MDHEN, CDR2 SYDVKM. This CDR3 is built from 14 residues. The junction had 4 bases not matched to a gene; V was cut back by 6 bases and J by 2 bases.

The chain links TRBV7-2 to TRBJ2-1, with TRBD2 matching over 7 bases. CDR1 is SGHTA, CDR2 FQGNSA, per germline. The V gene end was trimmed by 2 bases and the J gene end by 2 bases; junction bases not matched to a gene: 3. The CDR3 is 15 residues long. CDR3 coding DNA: TGTGCCAGCAGCTTACACCGGGAGGCCTACAATGAGCAGTTCTTC. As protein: CASSLHREAYNEQFF.

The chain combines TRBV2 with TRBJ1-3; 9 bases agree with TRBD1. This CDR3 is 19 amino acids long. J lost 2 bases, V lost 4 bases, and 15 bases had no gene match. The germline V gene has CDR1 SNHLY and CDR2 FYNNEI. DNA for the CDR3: TGTGCCAGCAGTGGTAGCGCCTCCTGGACAGGGGAGACTGGAAACACCATATATTTT. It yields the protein CASSGSASWTGETGNTIYF. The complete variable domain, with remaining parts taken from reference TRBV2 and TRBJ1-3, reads EPEVTQTPSHQVTQMGQEVILRCVPISNHLYFYWYRQILGQKVEFLVSFYNNEISEKSEIFDDQFSVERPDGSNFTLKIRSTKLEDSAMYFCASSGSASWTGETGNTIYFGEGSWLTVV.

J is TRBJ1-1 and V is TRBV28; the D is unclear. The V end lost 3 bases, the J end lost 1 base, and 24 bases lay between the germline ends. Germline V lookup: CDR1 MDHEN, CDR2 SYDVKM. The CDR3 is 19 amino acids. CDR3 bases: TGTGCCAGCAGTTTCCCTCTTCGGTTTGCCGCGACGGGGAACACTGAAGCTTTCTTT. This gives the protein CASSFPLRFAATGNTEAFF.

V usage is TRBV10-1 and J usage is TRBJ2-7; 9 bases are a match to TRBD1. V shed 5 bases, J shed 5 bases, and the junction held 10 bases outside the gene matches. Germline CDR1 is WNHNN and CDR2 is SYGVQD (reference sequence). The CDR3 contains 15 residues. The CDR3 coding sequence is TGCGCCAGCAGTCCTTCCCGGGACAGGGACCACGAGCAGTACTTC. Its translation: CASSPSRDRDHEQYF.

CDR3 amino acids: CASSSPARGEQYF. CDR3 in DNA: TGTGCCAGCAGTTCCCCGGCCAGGGGCGAGCAGTACTTC. This chain links TRBV27 with TRBJ2-7, with D perhaps TRBD1 (6 bases). Germline CDR1 and CDR2: MNHEY and SMNVEV (reference sequence). The CDR3 is made up of 13 amino acids. The ends were cut back, 4 bases at V and 6 bases at J, with 13 bases in the middle.